The rows below give T cell receptor beta chains drawn from one sample of a study of blood T cell repertoires in COVID-19. The repertoire was sequenced with immunoSEQ multiplex PCR; TCRdb's copy has only in-frame clones and lacks some. The repertoire holds roughly 55,000 clones, with 70% to 80% as singletons. Material: peripheral blood. The receptors derive from an older man with acute or convalescent COVID-19. Both conserved end residues are part of each CDR3. D genes are given only for firm matches. Clone sizes are given selectively: once, few, many, or a class where the clone is expanded.

abundance	d_gene	v_gene	j_gene	CDR3nt	CDR3aa
-	-	TRBV13	TRBJ1-6	TGTGCCAGCAGCTTAGGACAGATATTTAATTCACCCCTCCACTTT	CASSLGQIFNSPLHF
-	-	TRBV11-2	TRBJ2-1	TGTGCCAGCAGCTTAGATCATCAAAATGAGCAGTTCTTC	CASSLDHQNEQFF
-	TRBD2	TRBV5-4	TRBJ2-1	TGTGCCAGCAGCTCCGCTTTAGCGGGAGTCCCGCATGAGCAGTTCTTC	CASSSALAGVPHEQFF
-	TRBD1	TRBV6-6	TRBJ2-7	TGTGCCAGCAGTTTAGGCAGGGGGCGAGTCGAGCAGTACTTC	CASSLGRGRVEQYF
once	-	TRBV2	TRBJ2-1	TGTGCCAGCAGTCAACTAACTAACTACAATGAGCAGTTCTTC	CASSQLTNYNEQFF
few	TRBD2	TRBV15	TRBJ2-5	TGTGCCACCAGCAGGGGGACTAGCGGGAGTCACGAGACCCAGTACTTC	CATSRGTSGSHETQYF
-	-	TRBV29-1	TRBJ1-1	TGCAGCGGCTTTCAGGGTTCCACTGAAGCTTTCTTT	CSGFQGSTEAFF
-	TRBD1	TRBV5-1	TRBJ2-1	TGCGCCAGCAGCTTGGGGCGACAGGGGGCCAGAGGTGAGCAGTTCTTC	CASSLGRQGARGEQFF
-	TRBD1	TRBV3-1/TRBV3-2	TRBJ2-2	TGTGCCAGCAGCCAAGGGCAGGGGGACACCGGGGAGCTGTTTTTT	CASSQGQGDTGELFF
-	-	TRBV27	TRBJ1-1	TGTGCCAGCAGTTTGCGGCAGAACACTGAAGCTTTCTTT	CASSLRQNTEAFF
-	-	TRBV3-1/TRBV3-2	TRBJ1-6	TGTGCCAGCAGCCAAGTTTCAGATAATTCACCCCTCCACTTT	CASSQVSDNSPLHF
-	-	TRBV14	TRBJ2-3	TGTGCCAGCAGCCAAGCGCAATTCCCGGAGACTAGGTTAGGAGATACGCAGTATTTT	CASSQAQFPETRLGDTQYF
-	TRBD1	TRBV4-1	TRBJ1-1	TGCGCCAGCAGAGTGGGACAGGAAGCTTTCTTT	CASRVGQEAFF
-	TRBD2	TRBV18	TRBJ2-1	TGTGTCAGCTCACCACAGCGGGGGGAGAATGAGCAGTTCTTC	CVSSPQRGENEQFF
-	TRBD2	TRBV6-5	TRBJ2-1	TGTGCCAGCAGTCGTAGCGGGGAAACCTACAATGAGCAGTTCTTC	CASSRSGETYNEQFF
-	TRBD1	TRBV25-1	TRBJ2-7	TGTGCCAGCAGGGGGACAGGGGGACTCTCCGAGCAGTACTTC	CASRGTGGLSEQYF
-	TRBD1	TRBV10-3	TRBJ2-7	TGTGCCACAGCGGTCCGGGACAGGGGGTACGAGCAGTACTTC	CATAVRDRGYEQYF
once	TRBD1	TRBV19	TRBJ1-3	TGTGCCAGTGGGGGACAGTGGAGCTCTGGAAACACCATATATTTT	CASGGQWSSGNTIYF
-	TRBD1	TRBV5-1	TRBJ2-7	TGCGCCAGCAGCCCCGGGACAGGGACCGGTCCCCACGAGCAGTACTTC	CASSPGTGTGPHEQYF
-	-	TRBV10-3	TRBJ2-1	TGTGCCACCGGGATCCCACGGTACAATGAGCAGTTCTTC	CATGIPRYNEQFF
once	-	TRBV10-3	TRBJ2-3	TGTGCCATTTGGGACTCTTCGGGACGTTGGGGAGATACGCAGTATTTT	CAIWDSSGRWGDTQYF
-	-	TRBV19	TRBJ1-2	TGTGCCAGTAGTATAGGGGGAGCGACTAACTATGGCTACACCTTC	CASSIGGATNYGYTF
-	TRBD1	TRBV4-2	TRBJ1-4	TGTGCCAGCAGCCAAGAAGGGGGCGGAACTAATGAAAAACTGTTTTTT	CASSQEGGGTNEKLFF
-	-	TRBV5-1	TRBJ1-2	TGCGCCAGCAGCTTGGAGACAGGAAACTATGGCTACACCTTC	CASSLETGNYGYTF
-	-	TRBV14	TRBJ1-3	TGTGCCAGCAGCCAACGACAGGTGATGCAAAACACCATATATTTT	CASSQRQVMQNTIYF
-	TRBD2	TRBV9	TRBJ2-5	TGTGCCAGCAGCGTAGCGGGGACTAAAGGAGAGACCCAGTACTTC	CASSVAGTKGETQYF
-	TRBD1	TRBV11-2	TRBJ1-1	TGTGCCAGCAGCCGTCTAGGGGGCGGGGACACTGAAGCTTTCTTT	CASSRLGGGDTEAFF
-	-	TRBV5-6	TRBJ2-1	TGTGCCAGCAGCACCACTAGCCCTGAGCAGTTCTTC	CASSTTSPEQFF
-	-	TRBV4-1	TRBJ1-5	TGCGCCAGCAGCCAAGACAGGATAAATCAGCCCCAGCATTTT	CASSQDRINQPQHF
few	-	TRBV9	TRBJ2-2	TGTGCCAGCAGCGTCAGGGGACAAAACACCGGGGAGCTGTTTTTT	CASSVRGQNTGELFF
once	TRBD2	TRBV6-6	TRBJ2-3	TGTGCCAGCAGACCCCCGGGAGGTTCCACAGATACGCAGTATTTT	CASRPPGGSTDTQYF
-	TRBD2	TRBV7-6	TRBJ2-1	TGTGCCAGCAGCTCGGGACTAGCGGCATACAATGAGCAGTTCTTC	CASSSGLAAYNEQFF
-	TRBD1	TRBV27	TRBJ1-5	TGTGCCAGCAGAGGACAGGGATATCAGCCCCAGCATTTT	CASRGQGYQPQHF
-	TRBD1	TRBV19	TRBJ1-2	TGTGCCAGTAGTAGGGACAGGGACGACTATGGCTACACCTTC	CASSRDRDDYGYTF
-	-	TRBV2	TRBJ2-1	TGTGCCAGCAGCTCAAGCGGACTACCCTCCTACAATGAGCAGTTCTTC	CASSSSGLPSYNEQFF
-	-	TRBV30	TRBJ1-3	TGTGCCTGGAGTATAGGGCAGGGGACGGGAAACACCATATATTTT	CAWSIGQGTGNTIYF
-	-	TRBV9	TRBJ1-1	TGTGCCAGCAGCGAGCAGACAGGAAACACTGAAGCTTTCTTT	CASSEQTGNTEAFF
-	-	TRBV11-2	TRBJ1-6	TGTGCCAGCAGCTTAGGATTAGCGGGTCTGAATAATTCACCCCTCCACTTT	CASSLGLAGLNNSPLHF
-	-	TRBV5-4	TRBJ2-3	TGTGCCAGCAGCCAAATCACAGATACGCAGTATTTT	CASSQITDTQYF
-	TRBD2	TRBV19	TRBJ2-1	TGTGCCAGTAGTATCTGGGCTAGCGGGAACAATGAGCAGTTCTTC	CASSIWASGNNEQFF
-	-	TRBV28	TRBJ1-4	TGTGCCAGCAGTTTGGCAGGGTGGAATGAAAAACTGTTTTTT	CASSLAGWNEKLFF
-	-	TRBV6-5	TRBJ1-2	TGTGCCAGCAACAGAAAGGAAGGCTACACCTTC	CASNRKEGYTF
-	TRBD1	TRBV5-4	TRBJ1-6	TGTGCCAGCAGCTTGCGGACAGGGGCCCGGAATTCACCCCTCCACTTT	CASSLRTGARNSPLHF
-	TRBD1	TRBV24-1	TRBJ1-2	TGTGCCACCAGTGACCGCGACAGGGCTGGCTACACCTTC	CATSDRDRAGYTF
-	TRBD2	TRBV29-1	TRBJ2-1	TGCAGCGTTGCCTTCAGGGGGCGATTGACTAGCGGGACTCCCATTTACAATGAGCAGTTCTTC	CSVAFRGRLTSGTPIYNEQFF
few	-	TRBV4-1	TRBJ1-2	TGCGCCAGCAGCCCCAGGGGTTATGGCTACACCTTC	CASSPRGYGYTF
-	TRBD1	TRBV7-2	TRBJ2-7	TGTGCCAGCAGCTCTTTGGACAGGGGGCGAGAGCAGTACTTC	CASSSLDRGREQYF
-	-	TRBV6-5	TRBJ2-7	TGTGCCAGCCTTGGAGTGTTACCCTACGAGCAGTACTTC	CASLGVLPYEQYF